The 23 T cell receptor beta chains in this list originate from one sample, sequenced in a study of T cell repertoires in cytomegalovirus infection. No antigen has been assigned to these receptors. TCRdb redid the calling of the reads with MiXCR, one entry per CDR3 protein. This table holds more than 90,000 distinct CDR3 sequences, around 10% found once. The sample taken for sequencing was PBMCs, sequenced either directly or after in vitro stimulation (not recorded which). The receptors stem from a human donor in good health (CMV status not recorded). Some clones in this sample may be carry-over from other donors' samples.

This CDR3 is CAWGYRGDTEAFF. The CDR3, as DNA: TGTGCCTGGGGATACAGGGGTGACACTGAAGCTTTCTTT. The chain has TRBV30 and TRBJ1-1; 7 bases are shared with TRBD1. Germline V gives CDR1 GTSNPN, CDR2 SVGIG (reference sequence). The trim removed 5 bases at V and 3 bases at J, leaving 6 bases unmatched. The CDR3 is 13 amino acids.

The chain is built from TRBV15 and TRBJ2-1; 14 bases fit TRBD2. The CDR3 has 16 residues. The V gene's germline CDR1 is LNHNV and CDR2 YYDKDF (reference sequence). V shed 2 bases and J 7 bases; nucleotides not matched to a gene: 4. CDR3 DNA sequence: TGTGCCACCAGCAGAATGACTAGCGGGAGGGGTAATGAGCAGTTCTTC. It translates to CATSRMTSGRGNEQFF.

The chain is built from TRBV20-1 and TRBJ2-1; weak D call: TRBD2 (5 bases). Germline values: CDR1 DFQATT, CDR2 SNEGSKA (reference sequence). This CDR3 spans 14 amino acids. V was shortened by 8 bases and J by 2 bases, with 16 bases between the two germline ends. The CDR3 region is CSTHPSRAYNEQFF. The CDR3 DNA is TGCAGTACGCATCCTAGCCGAGCCTACAATGAGCAGTTCTTC.

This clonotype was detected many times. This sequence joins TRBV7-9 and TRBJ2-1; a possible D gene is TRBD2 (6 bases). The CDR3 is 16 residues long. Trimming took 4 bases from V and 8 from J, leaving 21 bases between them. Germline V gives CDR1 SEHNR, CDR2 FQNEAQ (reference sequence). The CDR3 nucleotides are TGTGCCAGCAGCTCCCCGTTCTCGGGAGTCCCCGATGAGCAGTTCTTC. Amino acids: CASSSPFSGVPDEQFF.

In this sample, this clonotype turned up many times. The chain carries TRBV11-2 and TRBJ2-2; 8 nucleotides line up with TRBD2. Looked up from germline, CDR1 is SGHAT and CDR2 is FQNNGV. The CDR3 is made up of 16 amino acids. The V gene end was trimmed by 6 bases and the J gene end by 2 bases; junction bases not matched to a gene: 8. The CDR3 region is CASRDISGTNTGELFF. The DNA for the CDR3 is TGTGCCAGCAGAGATATTAGCGGGACCAACACCGGGGAGCTGTTTTTT.

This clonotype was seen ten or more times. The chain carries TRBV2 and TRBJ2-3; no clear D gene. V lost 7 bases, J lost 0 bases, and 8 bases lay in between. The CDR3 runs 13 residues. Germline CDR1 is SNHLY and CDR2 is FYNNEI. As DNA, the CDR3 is TGTGCCAGCAAGGGCATCAGCACAGATACGCAGTATTTT. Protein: CASKGISTDTQYF.

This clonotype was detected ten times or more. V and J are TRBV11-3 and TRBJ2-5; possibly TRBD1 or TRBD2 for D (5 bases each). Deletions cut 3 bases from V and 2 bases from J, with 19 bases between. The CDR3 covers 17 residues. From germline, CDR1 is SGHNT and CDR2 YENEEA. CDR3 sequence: CASSFSTMGRTQETQYF. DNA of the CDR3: TGTGCCAGCAGCTTTTCCACAATGGGACGGACACAAGAGACCCAGTACTTC.

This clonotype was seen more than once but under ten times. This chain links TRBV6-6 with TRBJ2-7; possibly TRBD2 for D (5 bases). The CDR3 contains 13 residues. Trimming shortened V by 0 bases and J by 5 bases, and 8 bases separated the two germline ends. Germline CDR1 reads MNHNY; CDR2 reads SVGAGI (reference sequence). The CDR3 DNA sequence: TGTGCCAGCAGTTACTCGGGGAGTGACGAGCAGTACTTC. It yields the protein CASSYSGSDEQYF.

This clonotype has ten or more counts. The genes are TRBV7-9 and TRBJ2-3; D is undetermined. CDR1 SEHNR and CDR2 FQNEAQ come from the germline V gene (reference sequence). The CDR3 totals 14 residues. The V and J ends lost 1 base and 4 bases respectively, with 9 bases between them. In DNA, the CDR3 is TGTGCCAGCAGCTTAGATACTGGGCCAGATACGCAGTATTTT. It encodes CASSLDTGPDTQYF.

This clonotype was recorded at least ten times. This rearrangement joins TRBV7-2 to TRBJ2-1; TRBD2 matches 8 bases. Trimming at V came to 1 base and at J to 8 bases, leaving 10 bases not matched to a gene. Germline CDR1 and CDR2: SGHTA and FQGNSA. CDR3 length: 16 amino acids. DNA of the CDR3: TGTGCCAGCAGCTTAGGCGGAGCGGGAGAGAGGGATGAGCAGTTCTTC. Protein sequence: CASSLGGAGERDEQFF.

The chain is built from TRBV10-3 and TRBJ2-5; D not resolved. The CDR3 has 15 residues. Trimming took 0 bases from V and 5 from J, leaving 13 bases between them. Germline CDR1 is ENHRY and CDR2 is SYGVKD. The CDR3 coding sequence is TGTGCCATCAGTGAGTCGACTGACCTCGGGGAGACCCAGTACTTC. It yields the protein CAISESTDLGETQYF.

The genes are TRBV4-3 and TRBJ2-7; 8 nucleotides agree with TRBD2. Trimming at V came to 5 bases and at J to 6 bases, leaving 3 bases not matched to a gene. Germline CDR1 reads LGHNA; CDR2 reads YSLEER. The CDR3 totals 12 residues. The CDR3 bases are TGCGCCAGCAGCGGACTAGCCTTCGAGCAGTACTTC. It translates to CASSGLAFEQYF.

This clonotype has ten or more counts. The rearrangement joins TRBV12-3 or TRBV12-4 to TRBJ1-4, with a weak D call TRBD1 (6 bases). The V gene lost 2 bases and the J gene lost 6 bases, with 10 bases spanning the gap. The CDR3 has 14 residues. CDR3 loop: CASSLRTAHEKLFF. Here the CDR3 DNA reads TGTGCCAGCAGTTTAAGGACAGCACATGAAAAACTGTTTTTT.

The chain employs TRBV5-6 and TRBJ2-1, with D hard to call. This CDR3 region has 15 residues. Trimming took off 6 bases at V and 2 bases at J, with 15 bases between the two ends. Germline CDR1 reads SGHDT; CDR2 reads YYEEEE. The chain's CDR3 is CASTRLGPPYNEQFF. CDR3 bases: TGTGCCAGCACCCGTCTAGGGCCCCCCTACAATGAGCAGTTCTTC.

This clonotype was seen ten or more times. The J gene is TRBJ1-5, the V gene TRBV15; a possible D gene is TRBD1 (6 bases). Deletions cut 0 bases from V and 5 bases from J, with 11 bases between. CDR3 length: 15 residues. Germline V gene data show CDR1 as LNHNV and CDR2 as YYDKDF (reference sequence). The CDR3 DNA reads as TGTGCCACCAGCAGAGATAGGGGGGAACATCAGCCCCAGCATTTT. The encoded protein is CATSRDRGEHQPQHF.

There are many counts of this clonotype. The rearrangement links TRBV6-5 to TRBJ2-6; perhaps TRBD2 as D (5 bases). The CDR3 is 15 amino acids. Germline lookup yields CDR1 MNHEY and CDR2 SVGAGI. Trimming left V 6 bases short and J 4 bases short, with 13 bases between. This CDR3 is CASSERRSGANVLTF. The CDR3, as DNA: TGTGCCAGCAGCGAGAGGAGGTCCGGGGCCAACGTCCTGACTTTC.

CDR3 DNA: TGTGCCAGCAGCCCCTTGGCCACGGAGACCCAGTACTTC. It translates to CASSPLATETQYF. This chain joins TRBV5-4 and TRBJ2-5; D gene uncertain. CDR3 size: 13 residues. The V gene lost 4 bases and the J gene lost 5 bases, with 12 bases spanning the gap. Germline-derived CDR1 and CDR2 are SGHNT and YYREEE (reference sequence).

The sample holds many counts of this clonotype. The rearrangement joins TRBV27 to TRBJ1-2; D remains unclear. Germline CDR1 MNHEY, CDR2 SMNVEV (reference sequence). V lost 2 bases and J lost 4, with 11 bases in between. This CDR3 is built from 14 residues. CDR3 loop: CASSLEPVFYGYTF. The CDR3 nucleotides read TGTGCCAGCAGTTTAGAACCAGTTTTCTATGGCTACACCTTC.

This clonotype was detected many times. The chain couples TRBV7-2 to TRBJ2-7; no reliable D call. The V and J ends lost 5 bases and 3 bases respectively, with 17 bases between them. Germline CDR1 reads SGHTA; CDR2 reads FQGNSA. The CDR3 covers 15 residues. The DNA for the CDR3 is TGTGCCAGCAGCCCTCCGGGCTCGTTAAACTACGAGCAGTACTTC. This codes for CASSPPGSLNYEQYF.

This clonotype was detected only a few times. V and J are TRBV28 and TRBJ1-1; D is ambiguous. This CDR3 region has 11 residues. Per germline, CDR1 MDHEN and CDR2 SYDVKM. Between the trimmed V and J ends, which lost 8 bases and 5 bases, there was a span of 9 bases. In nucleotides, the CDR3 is TGTGCCAGCTGTGTGGGTACTGAAGCTTTCTTT. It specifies CASCVGTEAFF.

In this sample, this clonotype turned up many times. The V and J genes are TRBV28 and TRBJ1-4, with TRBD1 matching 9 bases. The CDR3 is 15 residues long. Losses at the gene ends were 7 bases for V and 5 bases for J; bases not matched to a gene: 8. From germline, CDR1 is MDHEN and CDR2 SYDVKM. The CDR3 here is CASTNRQGGNEKLFF. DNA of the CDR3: TGTGCCAGCACCAACAGACAGGGGGGGAATGAAAAACTGTTTTTT.

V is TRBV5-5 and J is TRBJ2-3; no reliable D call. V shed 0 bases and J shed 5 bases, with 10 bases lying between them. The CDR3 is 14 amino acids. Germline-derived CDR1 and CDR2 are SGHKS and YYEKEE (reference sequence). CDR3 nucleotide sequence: TGTGCCAGCAGCTTGGAAACCCCTGGAGATACGCAGTATTTT. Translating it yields CASSLETPGDTQYF.

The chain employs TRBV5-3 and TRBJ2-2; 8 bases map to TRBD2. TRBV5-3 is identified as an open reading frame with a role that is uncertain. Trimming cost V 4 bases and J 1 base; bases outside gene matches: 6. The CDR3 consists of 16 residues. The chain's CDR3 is CARSGIAGLNTGELFF. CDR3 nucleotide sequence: TGTGCCAGAAGCGGGATAGCGGGGCTGAACACCGGGGAGCTGTTTTTT.